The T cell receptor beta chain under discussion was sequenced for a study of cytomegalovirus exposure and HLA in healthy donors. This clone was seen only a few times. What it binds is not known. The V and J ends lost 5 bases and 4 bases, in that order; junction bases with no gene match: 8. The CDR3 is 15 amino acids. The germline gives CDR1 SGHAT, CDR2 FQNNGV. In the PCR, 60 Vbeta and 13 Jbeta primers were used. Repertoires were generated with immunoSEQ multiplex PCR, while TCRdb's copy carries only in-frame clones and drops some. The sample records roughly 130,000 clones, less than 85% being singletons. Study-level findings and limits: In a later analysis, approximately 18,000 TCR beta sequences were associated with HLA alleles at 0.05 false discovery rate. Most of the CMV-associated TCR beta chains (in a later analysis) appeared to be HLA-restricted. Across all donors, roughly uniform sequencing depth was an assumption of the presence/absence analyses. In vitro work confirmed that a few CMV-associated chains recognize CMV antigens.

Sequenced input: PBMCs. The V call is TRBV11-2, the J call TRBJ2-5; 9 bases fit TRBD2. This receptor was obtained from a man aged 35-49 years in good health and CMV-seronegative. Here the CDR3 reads CASSPWREGSETQYF. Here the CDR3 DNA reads TGTGCCAGCAGCCCCTGGCGGGAGGGGTCAGAGACCCAGTACTTC.